The present T cell receptor beta chain was sequenced within a study of T cells after somatic rescue of genetic block. The data were produced by immunoSEQ multiplex PCR, yet TCRdb's version contains in-frame clones alone and is incomplete. Counted here are tens of thousands of clones, over 80% occurring once; the ten biggest clones make up around 1.5%. Sequenced input: peripheral blood mononuclear cells (PBMCs). This TCR was recovered from a woman under 30.

The CDR3 loop reads CASRHAGRGGDTEAFF. The CDR3 coding sequence is TGTGCCAGCAGACACGCAGGCAGGGGAGGCGACACTGAAGCTTTCTTT. The chain carries TRBV2 and TRBJ1-1, with D possibly matching TRBD1 (6 bases). Looked up from germline, CDR1 is SNHLY and CDR2 is FYNNEI. V lost 6 bases, J lost 3 bases, and 20 bases lay in between. The CDR3 is made up of 16 amino acids.